This T cell receptor (beta chain) was recorded in a study of T-cell reconstitution after alpha-beta-depleted transplantation in children. Of note for this clonotype: Antigen: not known.

Preparation of the TCRbeta library involved a method that used unique molecular identifiers. TCRdb itself ran the PCR reads through MiXCR, one entry per CDR3 protein. The sample records a few hundred thousand distinct CDR3 sequences, approximately 7% being singletons. Broader study findings: Expanded graft clones numbering several hundred reportedly gave rise to alpha-beta T cells about two months after transplant.

With 4 bases clipped from V and 7 bases from J, the junction kept 6 bases outside the gene matches. CDR3 length: 14 amino acids. Germline CDR1 LNHDA, CDR2 SQIVND (reference sequence). The specimen comprised PBMCs, sampled before TCRalphabeta/CD19-depleted stem cell transplant. This chain links TRBV19 with TRBJ1-2; 10 bases agree with TRBD1. The receptor was derived from a boy aged 2 to 10 with acute lymphoblastic leukemia, due to receive a stem cell transplant. CDR3 region: CASSTTGGSIGYTF. The CDR3 DNA reads as TGTGCCAGTAGTACGACAGGGGGCTCAATTGGCTACACCTTC.